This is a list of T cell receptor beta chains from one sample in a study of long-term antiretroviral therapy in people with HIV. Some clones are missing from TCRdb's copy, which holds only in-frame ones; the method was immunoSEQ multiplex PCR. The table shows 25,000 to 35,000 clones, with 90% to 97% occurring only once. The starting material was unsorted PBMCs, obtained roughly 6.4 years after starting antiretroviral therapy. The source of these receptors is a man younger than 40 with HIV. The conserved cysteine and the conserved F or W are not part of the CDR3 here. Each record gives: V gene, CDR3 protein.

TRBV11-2,ASSLVVVGELF
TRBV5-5,ASSYRGELSGNTIY
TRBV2,ASSESTGIAYEQY
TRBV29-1,SAIPQWGGRETQY
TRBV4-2,ASSQVESSKLF
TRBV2,ASSHGGGVENQPQH
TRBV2,ASSGGSGGYNEQF
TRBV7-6,ASSLQQDLNTIY
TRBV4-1,ASSQDRGGAYQETQY
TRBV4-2,ASSHPERGGTDTQY
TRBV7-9,ASSLIDRRDKNIQY
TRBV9,ASSVEGGGTDTQY